The T cell receptor beta chain described here comes from a study of shared clonotypes between healthy human individuals. Study conclusions and caveats: Clonotype sharing levels among donors were expected to vary with sequencing depth.

Deep-level settings were used for running the assay. Profiling relied on immunoSEQ multiplex PCR, and the TCRdb table lists in-frame clones only, not all of them. The sample has 1.6 million or so clones, approximately 98.5% seen once. CDR3 size: 14 residues. V was cut by 1 base and J by 0 bases, with 8 bases left in between. Germline values: CDR1 SGHRS, CDR2 YFSETQ. As regards this clone: Its antigen is currently unknown.

The chain couples TRBV5-1 to TRBJ2-7; unclear D gene. The clonotype originates from a young man in good health. The sample taken for sequencing was naive CD4+ T cells sorted from blood. Subset given: CD45RA+ positively selected. CDR3 bases: TGCGCCAGCAGCTTGAAGGGCCTCTCCTACGAGCAGTACTTC. As protein: CASSLKGLSYEQYF.